This T cell receptor (beta chain) was observed in a study of blood T cell repertoires in COVID-19. To note about this clone: A junction end diverges from the germline sequence, so it may reflect a read error.

Under the authors' procedure: Cell counts per sample came from amplifying reference gene primers. The protocol was immunoSEQ multiplex PCR, while the TCRdb copy is restricted to in-frame clones and leaves out a portion. The D gene and trimming were derived from the DNA, and the V and J assignments and clone size from that table. The sample yields under 100,000 clones, around 82% seen once. The CDR3 contains 15 residues. Per the germline V gene, CDR1 is SGHAT and CDR2 is FQNNGV. The sequenced material came from peripheral blood. The chain is built from TRBV11-2 and TRBJ1-1, with D possibly being TRBD1 (5 bases). This TCR was recovered from a woman aged 55-75 years with acute or convalescent COVID-19. CDR3 sequence: CASSLVRGGNAEAFF. The CDR3 DNA reads as TGTGCCAGCAGCTTAGTTCGGGGGGGGAACGCTGAAGCTTTCTTT.